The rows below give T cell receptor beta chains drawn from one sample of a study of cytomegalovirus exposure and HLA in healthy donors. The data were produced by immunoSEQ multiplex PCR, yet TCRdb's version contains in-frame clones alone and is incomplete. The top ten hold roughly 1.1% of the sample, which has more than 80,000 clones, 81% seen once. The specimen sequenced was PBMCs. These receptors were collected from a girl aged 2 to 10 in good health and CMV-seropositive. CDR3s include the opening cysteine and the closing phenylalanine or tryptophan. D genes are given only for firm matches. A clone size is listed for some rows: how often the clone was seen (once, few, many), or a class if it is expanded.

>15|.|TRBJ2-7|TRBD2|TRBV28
CASSVGASGTFEQYF
TGTGCCAGTTCCGTTGGGGCTAGCGGGACCTTCGAGCAGTACTTC
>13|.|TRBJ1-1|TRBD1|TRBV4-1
CASSQAPGTEAFF
TGCGCCAGCAGCCAAGCGCCCGGGACAGAGGCTTTCTTT
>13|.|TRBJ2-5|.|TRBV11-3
CASSRGRWETQYF
TGTGCCAGCAGCCGCGGGCGCTGGGAGACCCAGTACTTC
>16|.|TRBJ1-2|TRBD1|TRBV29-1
CSVAGTESRSNLGYTF
TGCAGCGTTGCCGGGACAGAAAGTCGGTCTAATCTTGGCTACACCTTC
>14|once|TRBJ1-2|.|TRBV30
CAWSPQDWAYGYTF
TGTGCCTGGAGTCCTCAGGACTGGGCTTATGGCTACACCTTC
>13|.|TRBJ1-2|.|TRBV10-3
CAIFTGYVGGYTF
TGTGCCATTTTTACAGGTTATGTTGGTGGCTACACCTTC
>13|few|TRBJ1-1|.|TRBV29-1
CSVAQGPSTEAFF
TGCAGCGTTGCCCAGGGGCCAAGCACTGAAGCTTTCTTT
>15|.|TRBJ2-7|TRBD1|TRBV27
CASTKWTGESYEQYF
TGTGCCAGTACAAAGTGGACAGGGGAGAGTTACGAGCAGTACTTC
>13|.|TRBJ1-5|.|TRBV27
CASSPPAGQPQHF
TGTGCCAGCAGTCCCCCAGCGGGTCAGCCCCAGCATTTT
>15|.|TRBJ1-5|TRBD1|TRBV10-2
CASSEQGGNNQPQHF
TGCGCCAGCAGTGAACAGGGGGGCAACAATCAGCCCCAGCATTTT
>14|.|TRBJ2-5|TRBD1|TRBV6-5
CASSFDRGQETQYF
TGTGCCAGCAGCTTCGACAGGGGTCAAGAGACCCAGTACTTC
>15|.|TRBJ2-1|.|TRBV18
CASSDGTRQVSEQFF
TGTGCCAGCTCAGACGGGACTCGACAAGTGAGTGAGCAGTTCTTC
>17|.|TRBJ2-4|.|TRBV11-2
CASSSNSDRLAKNIQYF
TGTGCCAGCAGCTCCAACTCCGACAGGCTAGCCAAAAACATTCAGTACTTC
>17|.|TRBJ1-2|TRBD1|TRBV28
CASRLRDREWGNYGYTF
TGTGCCAGCAGACTGAGGGACAGGGAGTGGGGAAACTATGGCTACACCTTC
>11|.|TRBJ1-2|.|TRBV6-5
CASSYGGGYTF
TGTGCCAGCAGTTACGGAGGAGGCTACACCTTC
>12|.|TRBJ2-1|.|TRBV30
CAWSPTAVEQFF
TGTGCCTGGAGCCCAACAGCAGTAGAGCAGTTCTTC
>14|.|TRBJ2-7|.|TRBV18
CASSPPSTVYEQYF
TGTGCCAGCTCACCACCTTCAACTGTGTACGAGCAGTACTTC
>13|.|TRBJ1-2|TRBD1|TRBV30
CAWSRQGAYGYTF
TGTGCCTGGAGTAGACAGGGGGCCTATGGCTACACCTTC
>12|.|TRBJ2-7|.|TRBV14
CASSLRSYEQYF
TGTGCCAGCAGCCTTCGGAGTTACGAGCAGTACTTC
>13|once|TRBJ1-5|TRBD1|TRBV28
CASLGQNHQPQHF
TGTGCCAGCTTGGGACAGAATCATCAGCCCCAGCATTTT
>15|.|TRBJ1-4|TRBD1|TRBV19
CASSRGTVGNEKLFF
TGTGCCAGTAGTAGGGGGACAGTCGGGAATGAAAAACTGTTTTTT
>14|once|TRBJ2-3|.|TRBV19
CASSMAGTTDTQYF
TGTGCCAGTAGTATGGCGGGAACCACAGATACGCAGTATTTT
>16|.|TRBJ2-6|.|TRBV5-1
CASSLFPGSGANVLTF
TGCGCCAGCAGCTTGTTTCCGGGCTCTGGGGCCAACGTCCTGACTTTC
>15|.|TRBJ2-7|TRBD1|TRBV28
CASSREDRPSYEQYF
TGTGCCAGCAGTAGAGAGGACAGGCCCTCCTACGAGCAGTACTTC
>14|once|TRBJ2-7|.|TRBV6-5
CASKSQGSSYEQYF
TGTGCCAGCAAGTCTCAGGGTAGCTCCTACGAGCAGTACTTC
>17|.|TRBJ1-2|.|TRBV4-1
CASSQDPGMRVNYGYTF
TGCGCCAGCAGCCAAGATCCCGGGATGAGGGTAAACTATGGCTACACCTTC
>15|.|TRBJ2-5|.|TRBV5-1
CASSPAGRSGETQYF
TGCGCCAGCAGCCCGGCGGGGAGGAGCGGGGAGACCCAGTACTTC
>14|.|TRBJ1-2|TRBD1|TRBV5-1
CASSLMLDRQGYTF
TGCGCCAGCAGCTTGATGTTGGACAGGCAGGGCTACACCTTC
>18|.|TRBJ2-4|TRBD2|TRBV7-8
CASSFVAGGPSAKNIQYF
TGTGCCAGCAGCTTCGTAGCGGGAGGGCCCTCGGCCAAAAACATTCAGTACTTC
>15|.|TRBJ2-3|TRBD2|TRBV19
CASRRTSGNTDTQYF
TGTGCCAGTAGGAGGACTAGCGGCAACACAGATACGCAGTATTTT
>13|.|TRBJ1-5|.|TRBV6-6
CASSYRLVQPQHF
TGTGCCAGCAGTTACCGACTGGTGCAGCCCCAGCATTTT
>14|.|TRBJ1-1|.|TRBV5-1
CASSLGQINTEAFF
TGCGCCAGCAGCTTGGGACAGATAAACACTGAAGCTTTCTTT
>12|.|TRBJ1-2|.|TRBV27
CASSENSYGYTF
TGTGCCAGCAGTGAGAACAGCTATGGCTACACCTTC
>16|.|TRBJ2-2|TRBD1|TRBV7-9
CASSSGQGLYTGELFF
TGTGCCAGCAGCTCCGGACAGGGCCTATACACCGGGGAGCTGTTTTTT
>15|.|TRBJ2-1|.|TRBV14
CASSQDLALQNEQFF
TGTGCCAGCAGCCAAGATCTAGCGCTACAGAATGAGCAGTTCTTC
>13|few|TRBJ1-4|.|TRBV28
CASSLLANEKLFF
TGTGCCAGCAGTTTATTAGCAAATGAAAAACTGTTTTTT
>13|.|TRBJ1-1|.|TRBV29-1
CSVAGETGTEAFF
TGCAGCGTTGCAGGGGAGACGGGCACTGAAGCTTTCTTT
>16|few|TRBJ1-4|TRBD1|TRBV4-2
CASSQESGTGGEKLFF
TGTGCCAGCAGCCAAGAGAGCGGGACAGGGGGTGAAAAACTGTTTTTT
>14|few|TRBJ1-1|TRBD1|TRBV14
CASSLGQVGTEAFF
TGTGCCAGCAGCCTAGGACAGGTAGGGACTGAAGCTTTCTTT
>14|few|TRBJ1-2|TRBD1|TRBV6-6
CASSPTGANYGYTF
TGTGCCAGCAGTCCCACAGGGGCCAACTATGGCTACACCTTC
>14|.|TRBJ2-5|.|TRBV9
CASSVGDTEETQYF
TGTGCCAGCAGCGTAGGGGACACCGAGGAGACCCAGTACTTC
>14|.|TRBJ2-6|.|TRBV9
CASSVNSGANVLTF
TGTGCCAGCTCAGTAAACTCTGGGGCCAACGTCCTGACTTTC
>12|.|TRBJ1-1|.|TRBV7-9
CASSRGTKRAFF
TGTGCCAGCAGCCGAGGGACAAAAAGGGCTTTCTTT
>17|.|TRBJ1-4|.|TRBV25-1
CASSTSPGEGYNEKLFF
TGTGCCAGCAGTACATCCCCGGGAGAGGGTTATAATGAAAAACTGTTTTTT
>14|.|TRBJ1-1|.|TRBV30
CAWSVAGMNTEAFF
TGTGCCTGGAGTGTGGCAGGTATGAACACTGAAGCTTTCTTT
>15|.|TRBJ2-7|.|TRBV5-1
CASSSQGGGSYEQYF
TGCGCCAGCAGCTCACAAGGGGGAGGGTCCTACGAGCAGTACTTC
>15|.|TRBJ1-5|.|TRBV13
CASSLGQGPGQPQHF
TGTGCCAGCAGCTTAGGTCAGGGGCCGGGTCAGCCCCAGCATTTT
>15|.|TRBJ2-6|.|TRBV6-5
CASSTESSGANVLTF
TGTGCCAGCAGTACGGAGTCCTCTGGGGCCAACGTCCTGACTTTC
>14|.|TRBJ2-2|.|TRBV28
CASSSGQNTGELFF
TGTGCCAGCAGTTCGGGACAGAACACCGGGGAGCTGTTTTTT
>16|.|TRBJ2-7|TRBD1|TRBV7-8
CASSLARDRFAYEQYF
TGTGCCAGCAGCTTAGCCCGGGACAGGTTCGCCTACGAGCAGTACTTC
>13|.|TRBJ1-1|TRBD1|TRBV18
CASSPGTALEAFF
TGTGCCAGCTCACCCGGGACAGCCCTTGAAGCTTTCTTT
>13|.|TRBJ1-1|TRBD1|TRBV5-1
CASSQEGAAEAFF
TGCGCCAGCAGCCAAGAGGGGGCGGCTGAAGCTTTCTTT